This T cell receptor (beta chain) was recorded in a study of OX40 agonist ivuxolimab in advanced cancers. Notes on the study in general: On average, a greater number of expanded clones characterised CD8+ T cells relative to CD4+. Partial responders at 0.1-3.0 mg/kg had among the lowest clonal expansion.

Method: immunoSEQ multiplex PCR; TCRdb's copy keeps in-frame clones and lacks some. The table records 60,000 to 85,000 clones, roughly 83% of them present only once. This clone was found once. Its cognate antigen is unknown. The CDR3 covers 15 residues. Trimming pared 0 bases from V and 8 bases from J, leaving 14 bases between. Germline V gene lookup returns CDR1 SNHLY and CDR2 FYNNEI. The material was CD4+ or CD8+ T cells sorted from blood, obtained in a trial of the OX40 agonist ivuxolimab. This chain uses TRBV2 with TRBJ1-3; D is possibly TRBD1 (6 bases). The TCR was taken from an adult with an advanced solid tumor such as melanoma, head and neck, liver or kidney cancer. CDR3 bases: TGTGCCAGCAGTGAAGCGGTCAGGGGCTTGGACACCATATATTTT. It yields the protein CASSEAVRGLDTIYF.